What follows are 7 T cell receptor beta chains derived from one specimen sequenced in a study of cytomegalovirus exposure and HLA in healthy donors. The study ran its PCR with 60 Vbeta and 13 Jbeta primers. Clones were sequenced by immunoSEQ multiplex PCR, and TCRdb holds only the in-frame ones, with some missing. This sample has about 170,000 clones; around 80% occur once, and the top ten carry about 12%. The sample was PBMCs. All receptors derive from a woman aged 45-65 years in good health and CMV-seropositive.

This clone was seen once. The chain links TRBV20-1 to TRBJ2-5; no reliable D call. Germline V gene lookup returns CDR1 DFQATT and CDR2 SNEGSKA (reference sequence). Trimming stripped 2 bases from V and 5 bases from J, with 6 bases between. The CDR3 extends over 11 amino acids. In nucleotides, the CDR3 is TGCAGTGCTAGAATCCAGGAGACCCAGTACTTC. Translation gives CSARIQETQYF.

The CDR3 loop reads CASSLRQRVTEAFF. For the CDR3, the DNA is TGTGCCAGCAGCTTAAGGCAGCGGGTAACTGAAGCTTTCTTT. V gene TRBV13 combines with J gene TRBJ1-1; D is undetermined. Germline V CDR1 and CDR2: PRHDT, FYEKMQ (reference sequence). V lost 2 bases and J 5 bases, leaving 12 bases between the germline ends. The CDR3 is 14 residues long.

The chain joins TRBV6-1 to TRBJ2-3; 8 bases match TRBD2. Per the germline V gene, CDR1 is MNHNS and CDR2 is SASEGT. The V segment lost 6 bases and the J segment 3 bases; nucleotides outside the gene matches: 8. The CDR3 contains 15 residues. The CDR3 loop is CASRSGTRETDTQYF. In DNA, the CDR3 is TGTGCCAGCAGGTCCGGGACTAGGGAGACAGATACGCAGTATTTT.

This clone appeared once. The gene calls are TRBV5-5 and TRBJ2-1; 7 bases line up with TRBD2. Germline assignment: CDR1 SGHKS and CDR2 YYEKEE (reference sequence). The CDR3 runs 15 residues. V dropped 3 bases and J dropped 6; count of bases not matched to a gene: 9. The CDR3 nucleotides are TGTGCCAGCAGCTGGGGGGGAAATGGGCTCAATGAGCAGTTCTTC. Translation gives CASSWGGNGLNEQFF.

The genes are TRBV7-3 and TRBJ2-1, with D possibly being TRBD2 (6 bases). The V gene lost 5 bases and the J gene lost 7 bases, with 21 bases spanning the gap. This CDR3 has 16 residues. Germline V CDR1 and CDR2: SGHTA, FQGTGA. DNA of the CDR3: TGTGCCAGCAGCCCGATGCGGGACCCATCGAGGAATGAGCAGTTCTTC. Translated, it gives CASSPMRDPSRNEQFF.

This chain links TRBV18 with TRBJ2-1; D is possibly TRBD1 (5 bases). CDR1 and CDR2 from the germline V gene are KGHSH and LQKENI. CDR3 length: 11 amino acids. The V gene lost 3 bases and the J gene lost 10 bases, with 7 bases spanning the gap. The CDR3 sequence: CASSPRQEQFF. As DNA, the CDR3 is TGTGCCAGCTCACCTAGACAGGAGCAGTTCTTC.

The DNA for the CDR3 is TGTGCCAGCAGTGAACGAGGGCGCATCGACGAGCAGTACTTC. Translating it yields CASSERGRIDEQYF. The chain couples TRBV6-1 to TRBJ2-7; tentatively, D is TRBD2 (5 bases). V lost 2 bases and J 5 bases, leaving 13 bases between the germline ends. CDR3 size: 14 residues. Germline loops: CDR1 MNHNS, CDR2 SASEGT.